This TCR beta chain came from a study of spatial heterogeneity in lung cancer. Study context: The average appearance count of each unique TCR and UMI combination in raw reads was more than nine.

TCRdb re-called the 5' RACE reads with MiXCR, one entry per CDR3 protein. The data show around 66,000 distinct CDR3 sequences, approximately 6% seen once. CDR1 is LGHDT, CDR2 YNNKEL, per germline (reference sequence). The V end was cut by 0 bases, the J end by 10 bases, with 15 bases between. The CDR3 runs 14 residues. Specified time point: sample taken at primary tumor resection. Sequencing was performed on whole RNA extracted from tumor and nontumor lung tissue, or from frozen PBMC, and the material was left unsorted. The starting material was PBMCs, obtained at surgery. The sequence derives from a female donor with early-stage non-small cell lung cancer. The rearrangement links TRBV3-1 to TRBJ1-1; D remains unclear. Here the CDR3 DNA reads TGTGCCAGCAGCCAAGATCGGTTGGGCCGAGGAGCTTTCTTT. Translated: CASSQDRLGRGAFF.